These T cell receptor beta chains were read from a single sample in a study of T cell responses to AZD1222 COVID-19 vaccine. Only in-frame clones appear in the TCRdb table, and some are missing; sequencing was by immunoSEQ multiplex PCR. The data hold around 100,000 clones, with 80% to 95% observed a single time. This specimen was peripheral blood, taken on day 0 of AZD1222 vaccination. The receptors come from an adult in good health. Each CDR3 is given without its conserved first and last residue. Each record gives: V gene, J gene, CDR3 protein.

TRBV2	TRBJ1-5	ASRPGTAKPSI
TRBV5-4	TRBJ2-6	ASSLSVWGAGANVLT
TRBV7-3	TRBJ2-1	ASGDGLFSEQF
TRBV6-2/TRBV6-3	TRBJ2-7	ASSYKGHNYEQY
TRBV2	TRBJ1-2	ASSPSLYLDGYT
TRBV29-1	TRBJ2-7	SVSGHDEKQY
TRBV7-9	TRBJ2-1	ASSRAYNEQF
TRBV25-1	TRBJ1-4	ASSDPGTNEKLF
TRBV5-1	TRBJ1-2	ASSLWGGESNYGYT
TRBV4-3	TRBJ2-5	ASSQDPASARRSNQY
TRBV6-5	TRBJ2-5	ASTLDYQETQY
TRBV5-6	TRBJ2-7	ASRPDNSYEQY
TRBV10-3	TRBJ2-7	AISATSIGTGAGGVYEQY
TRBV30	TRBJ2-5	AWSLQRGRRETQY
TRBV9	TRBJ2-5	ASSVEPQETQY
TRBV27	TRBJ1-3	ASSLTGVGNTIY
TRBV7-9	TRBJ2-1	ASSSGQTDEQF
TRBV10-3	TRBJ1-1	AISEIRGDTEAF
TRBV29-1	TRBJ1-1	SVEGQQNTEAF
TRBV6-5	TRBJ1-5	ASKRGEYQPQH
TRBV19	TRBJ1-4	ASSPRAGGEKLF
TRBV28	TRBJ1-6	ASTTFGTGHNSPLH
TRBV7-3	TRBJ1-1	ASSADRVGEAF
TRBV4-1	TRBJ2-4	ASSQPQGAKNIQY
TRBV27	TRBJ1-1	ASSLSAGAYTEAF
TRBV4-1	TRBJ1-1	ASSQERSTEAF
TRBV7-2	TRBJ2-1	ALRGGYEQF
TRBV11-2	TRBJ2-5	ASSFTSGALQETQY
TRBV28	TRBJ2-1	ASSLLSGQGYNEQF
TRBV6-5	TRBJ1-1	ASSRGKNTEAF
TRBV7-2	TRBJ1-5	ASSLVAGFGQPQH
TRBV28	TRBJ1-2	ASSPTGGGYT
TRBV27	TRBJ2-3	ASSTAGGSTDTQY
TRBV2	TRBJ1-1	ASSEGTDLGAF
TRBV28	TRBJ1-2	ASTMGANYGYT
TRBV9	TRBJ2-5	ASSPGGQGAWETQY
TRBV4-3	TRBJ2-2	ASSQEGGNTGELF
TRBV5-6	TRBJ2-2	ASSLGRSTGELF
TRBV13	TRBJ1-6	ASSRGGYNSPLH
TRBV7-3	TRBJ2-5	ASSLNGGQETQY
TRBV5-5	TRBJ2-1	ASSWPHSGGANEQF
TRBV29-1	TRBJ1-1	SAAPGAGNTEAF
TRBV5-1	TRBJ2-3	ASSRWRPDTQY
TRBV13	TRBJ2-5	ASSPETGLYTQETQY
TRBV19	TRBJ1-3	ASSIPHRGLFGNTIY
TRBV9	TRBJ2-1	ASSDRDSHEQF
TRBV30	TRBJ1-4	AWSVEGAANEKLF
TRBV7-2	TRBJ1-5	ASSRARREPQH
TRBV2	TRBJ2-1	ASSERRGRRNEQF
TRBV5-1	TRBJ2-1	ASSLAPDADRGEQF